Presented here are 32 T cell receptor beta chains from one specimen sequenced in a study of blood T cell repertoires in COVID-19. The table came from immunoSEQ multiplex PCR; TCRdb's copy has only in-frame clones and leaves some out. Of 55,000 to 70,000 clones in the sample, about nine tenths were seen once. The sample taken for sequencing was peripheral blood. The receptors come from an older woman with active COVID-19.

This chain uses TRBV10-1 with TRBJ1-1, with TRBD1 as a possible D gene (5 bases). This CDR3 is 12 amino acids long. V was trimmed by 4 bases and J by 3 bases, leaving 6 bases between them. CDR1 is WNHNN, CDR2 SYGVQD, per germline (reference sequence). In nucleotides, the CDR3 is TGCGCCAGCAGTGGACAGTACACTGAAGCTTTCTTT. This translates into CASSGQYTEAFF.

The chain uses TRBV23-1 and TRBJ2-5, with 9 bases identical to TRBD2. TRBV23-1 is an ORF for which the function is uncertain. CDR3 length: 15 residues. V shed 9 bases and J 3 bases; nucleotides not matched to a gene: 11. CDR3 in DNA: TGCGCCAGATGGGGACTAGCATATTCAGAAGAGACCCAGTACTTC. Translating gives CARWGLAYSEETQYF.

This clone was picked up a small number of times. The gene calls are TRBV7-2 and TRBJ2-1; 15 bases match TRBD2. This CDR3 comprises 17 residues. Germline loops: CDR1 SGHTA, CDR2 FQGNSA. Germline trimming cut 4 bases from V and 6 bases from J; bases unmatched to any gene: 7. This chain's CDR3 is CASSSDGGLAGGNEQFF. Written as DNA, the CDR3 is TGTGCCAGCAGCTCTGATGGGGGACTAGCGGGAGGCAATGAGCAGTTCTTC. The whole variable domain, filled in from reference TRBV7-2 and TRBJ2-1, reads GAGVSQSPSNKVTEKGKDVELRCDPISGHTALYWYRQSLGQGLEFLIYFQGNSAPDKSGLPSDRFSAERTGGSVSTLTIQRTQQEDSAVYLCASSSDGGLAGGNEQFFGPGTRLTVL.

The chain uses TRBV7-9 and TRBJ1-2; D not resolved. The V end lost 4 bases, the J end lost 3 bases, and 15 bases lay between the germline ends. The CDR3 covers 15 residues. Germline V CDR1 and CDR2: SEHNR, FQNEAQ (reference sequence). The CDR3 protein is CASSSNTARDYGYTF. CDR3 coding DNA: TGTGCCAGCAGCTCTAATACCGCCCGCGACTATGGCTACACCTTC.

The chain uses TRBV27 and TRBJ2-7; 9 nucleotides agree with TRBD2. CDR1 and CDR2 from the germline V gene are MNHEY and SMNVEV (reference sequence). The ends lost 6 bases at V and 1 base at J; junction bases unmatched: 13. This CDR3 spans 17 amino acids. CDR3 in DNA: TGTGCCAGCAGGCGGGGGGGGGCGGGAGTGTCTTCCTACGAGCAGTACTTC. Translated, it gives CASRRGGAGVSSYEQYF.

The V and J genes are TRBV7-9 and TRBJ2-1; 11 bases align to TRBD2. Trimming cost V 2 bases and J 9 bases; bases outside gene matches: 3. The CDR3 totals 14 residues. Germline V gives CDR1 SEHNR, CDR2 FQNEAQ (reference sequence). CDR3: CASSLSGTSGEQFF. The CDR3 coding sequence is TGTGCCAGCAGCTTATCCGGGACTAGCGGTGAGCAGTTCTTC.

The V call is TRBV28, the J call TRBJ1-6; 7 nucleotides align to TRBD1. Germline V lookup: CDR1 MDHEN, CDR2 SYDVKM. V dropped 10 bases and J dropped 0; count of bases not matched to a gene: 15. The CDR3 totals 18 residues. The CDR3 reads CATTQWTGVPSYNSPLHF. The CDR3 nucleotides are TGTGCCACGACTCAATGGACAGGCGTGCCCTCCTATAATTCACCCCTCCACTTT. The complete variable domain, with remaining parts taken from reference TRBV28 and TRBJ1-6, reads DVKVTQSSRYLVKRTGEKVFLECVQDMDHENMFWYRQDPGLGLRLIYFSYDVKMKEKGDIPEGYSVSREKKERFSLILESASTNQTSMYLCATTQWTGVPSYNSPLHFGNGTRLTVT.

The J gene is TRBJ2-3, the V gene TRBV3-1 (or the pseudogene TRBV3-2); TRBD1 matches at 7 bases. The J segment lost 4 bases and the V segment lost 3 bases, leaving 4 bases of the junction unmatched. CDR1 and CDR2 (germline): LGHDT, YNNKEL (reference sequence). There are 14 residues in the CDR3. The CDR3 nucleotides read TGTGCCAGCAGCCAGAACAGGGGCGCAGATACGCAGTATTTT. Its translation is CASSQNRGADTQYF.

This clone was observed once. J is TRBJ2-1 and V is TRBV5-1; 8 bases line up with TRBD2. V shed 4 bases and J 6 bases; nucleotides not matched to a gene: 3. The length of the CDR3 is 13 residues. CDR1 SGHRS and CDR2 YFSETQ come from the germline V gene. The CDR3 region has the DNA TGCGCCAGCAGCGACGGGACTAGCAATGAGCAGTTCTTC. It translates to CASSDGTSNEQFF.

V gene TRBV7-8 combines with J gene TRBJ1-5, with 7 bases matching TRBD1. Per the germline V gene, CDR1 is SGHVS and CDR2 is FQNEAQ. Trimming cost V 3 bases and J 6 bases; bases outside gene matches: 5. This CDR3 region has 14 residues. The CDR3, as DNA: TGTGCCAGCAGCTTTGTAGGGGGCGGTCAGCCCCAGCATTTT. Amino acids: CASSFVGGGQPQHF.

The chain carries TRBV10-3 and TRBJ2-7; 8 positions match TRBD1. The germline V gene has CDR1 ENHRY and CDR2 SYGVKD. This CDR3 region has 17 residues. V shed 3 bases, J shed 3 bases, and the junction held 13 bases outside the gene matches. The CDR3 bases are TGTGCCATCAGTGAACCGGGACAGGCTTATTGGGGCTACGAGCAGTACTTC. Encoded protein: CAISEPGQAYWGYEQYF.

This CDR3 is CASSQDKGSGPEETQYF. CDR3 in DNA: TGTGCCAGCAGCCAAGATAAGGGTAGCGGGCCGGAAGAGACCCAGTACTTC. The J gene is TRBJ2-5, the V gene TRBV3-1 (or the pseudogene TRBV3-2), with 7 bases fitting TRBD2. From germline, CDR1 is LGHDT and CDR2 YNNKEL (reference sequence). Trimming took 0 bases from V and 3 from J; bases not matched to a gene: 10. The CDR3 is 17 residues long.

CDR3 DNA: TGTGCCAGCACCCTACAACAGGTCACGGAGCAGTACTTC. This sequence encodes CASTLQQVTEQYF. This chain connects TRBV2 to TRBJ2-7; D is possibly TRBD1 (5 bases). The CDR3 length is 13 residues. Per the germline V gene, CDR1 is SNHLY and CDR2 is FYNNEI. V was shortened by 7 bases and J by 7 bases, with 17 bases between the two germline ends.

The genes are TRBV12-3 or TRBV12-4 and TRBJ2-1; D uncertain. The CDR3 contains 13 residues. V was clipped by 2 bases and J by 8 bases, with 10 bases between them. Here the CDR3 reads CASSLNHLDEQFF. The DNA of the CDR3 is TGTGCCAGCAGTTTAAACCACCTAGATGAGCAGTTCTTC.

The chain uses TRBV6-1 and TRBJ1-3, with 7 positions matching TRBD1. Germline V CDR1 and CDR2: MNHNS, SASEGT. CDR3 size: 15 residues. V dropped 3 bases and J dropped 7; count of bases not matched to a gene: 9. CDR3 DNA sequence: TGTGCCAGCAGTGACCACCAAGGGGGCAGGAACACCATATATTTT. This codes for CASSDHQGGRNTIYF.

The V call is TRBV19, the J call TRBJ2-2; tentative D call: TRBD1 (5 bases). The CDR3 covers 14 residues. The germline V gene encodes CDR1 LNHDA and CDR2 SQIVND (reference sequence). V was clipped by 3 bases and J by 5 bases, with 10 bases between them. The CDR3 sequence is CASSIRVGTGELFF. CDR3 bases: TGTGCCAGTAGTATCAGGGTTGGGACCGGGGAGCTGTTTTTT. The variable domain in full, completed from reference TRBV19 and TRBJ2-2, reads DGGITQSPKYLFRKEGQNVTLSCEQNLNHDAMYWYRQDPGQGLRLIYYSQIVNDFQKGDIAEGYSVSREKKESFPLTVTSAQKNPTAFYLCASSIRVGTGELFFGEGSRLTVL.

CDR3 in DNA: TGTGCCAGCAGCTTTCGACTAGCGGGAGGCTACGAGCAGTACTTC. It translates to CASSFRLAGGYEQYF. V is TRBV7-2 and J is TRBJ2-7; 13 nucleotides line up with TRBD2. V gave up 3 bases and J gave up 3 bases; unmatched junction bases: 2. The CDR3 contains 15 residues. In germline, CDR1 is SGHTA, CDR2 FQGNSA.

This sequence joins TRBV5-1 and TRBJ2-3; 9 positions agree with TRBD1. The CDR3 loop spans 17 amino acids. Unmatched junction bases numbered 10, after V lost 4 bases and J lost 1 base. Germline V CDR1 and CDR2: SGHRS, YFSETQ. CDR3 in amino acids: CASSLLWTGEGTDTQYF. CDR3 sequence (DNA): TGCGCCAGCAGCCTATTATGGACAGGGGAGGGCACAGATACGCAGTATTTT.

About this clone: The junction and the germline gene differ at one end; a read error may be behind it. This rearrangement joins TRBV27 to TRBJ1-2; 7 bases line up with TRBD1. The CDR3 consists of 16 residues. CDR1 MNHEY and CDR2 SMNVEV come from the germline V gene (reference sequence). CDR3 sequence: CASSFTLGTELGGYAF. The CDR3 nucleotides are TGTGCCAGCAGTTTCACGTTAGGGACAGAATTAGGTGGCTACGCCTTC.

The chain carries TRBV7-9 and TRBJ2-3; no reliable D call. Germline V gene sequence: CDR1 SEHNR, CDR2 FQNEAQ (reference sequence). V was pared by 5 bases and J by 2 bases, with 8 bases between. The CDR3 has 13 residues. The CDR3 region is CASSPSYTDTQYF. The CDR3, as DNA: TGTGCCAGCAGCCCCTCGTACACAGATACGCAGTATTTT.

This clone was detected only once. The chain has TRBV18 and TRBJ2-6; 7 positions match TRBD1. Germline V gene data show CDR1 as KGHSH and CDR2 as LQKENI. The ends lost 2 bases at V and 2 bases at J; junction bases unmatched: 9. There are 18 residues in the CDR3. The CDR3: CASSPFNDRATGANVLTF. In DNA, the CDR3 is TGTGCCAGCTCACCATTCAATGACAGGGCAACTGGGGCCAACGTCCTGACTTTC. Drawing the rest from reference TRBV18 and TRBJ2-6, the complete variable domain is NAGVMQNPRHLVRRRGQEARLRCSPMKGHSHVYWYRQLPEEGLKFMVYLQKENIIDESGMPKERFSAEFPKEGPSILRIQQVVRGDSAAYFCASSPFNDRATGANVLTFGAGSRLTVL.

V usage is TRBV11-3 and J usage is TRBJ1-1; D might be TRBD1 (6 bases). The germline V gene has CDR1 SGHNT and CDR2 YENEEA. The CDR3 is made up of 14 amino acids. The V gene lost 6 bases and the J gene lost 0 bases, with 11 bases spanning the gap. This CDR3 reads CASSRGDMNTEAFF. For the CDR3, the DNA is TGTGCCAGCAGTCGGGGGGACATGAACACTGAAGCTTTCTTT.

The CDR3 reads CASSRRRDSNYEQYF. The CDR3 nucleotides read TGTGCCAGTAGTAGGCGACGGGACTCAAACTACGAGCAGTACTTC. This chain joins TRBV19 and TRBJ2-7; a possible D gene is TRBD2 (6 bases). Trimming removed 4 bases at V and 3 bases at J, with 16 bases between. This CDR3 spans 15 amino acids. Germline V gives CDR1 LNHDA, CDR2 SQIVND (reference sequence). Full variable domain (outside the CDR3, taken from reference TRBV19 and TRBJ2-7): DGGITQSPKYLFRKEGQNVTLSCEQNLNHDAMYWYRQDPGQGLRLIYYSQIVNDFQKGDIAEGYSVSREKKESFPLTVTSAQKNPTAFYLCASSRRRDSNYEQYFGPGTRLTVT.

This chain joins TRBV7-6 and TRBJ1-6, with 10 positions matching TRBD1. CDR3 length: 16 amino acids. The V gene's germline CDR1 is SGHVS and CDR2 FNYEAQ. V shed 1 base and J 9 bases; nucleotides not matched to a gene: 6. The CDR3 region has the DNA TGTGCCAGCAGCTTAGATCAAGACAGGGGGCGTTCACCCCTCCACTTT. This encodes CASSLDQDRGRSPLHF.

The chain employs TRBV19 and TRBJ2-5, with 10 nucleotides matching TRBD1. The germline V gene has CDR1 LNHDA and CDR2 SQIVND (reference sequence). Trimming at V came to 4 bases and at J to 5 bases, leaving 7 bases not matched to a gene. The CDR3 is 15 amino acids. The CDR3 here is CASSTRDRGRETQYF. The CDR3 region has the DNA TGTGCCAGTAGTACCCGGGACAGGGGTCGGGAGACCCAGTACTTC.

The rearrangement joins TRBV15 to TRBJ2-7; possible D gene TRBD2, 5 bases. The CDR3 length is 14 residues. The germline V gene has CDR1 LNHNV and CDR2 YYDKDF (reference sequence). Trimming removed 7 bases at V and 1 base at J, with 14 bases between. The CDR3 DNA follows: TGTGCCACCAACCCCGGAGGCGGATCCTACGAGCAGTACTTC. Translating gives CATNPGGGSYEQYF.

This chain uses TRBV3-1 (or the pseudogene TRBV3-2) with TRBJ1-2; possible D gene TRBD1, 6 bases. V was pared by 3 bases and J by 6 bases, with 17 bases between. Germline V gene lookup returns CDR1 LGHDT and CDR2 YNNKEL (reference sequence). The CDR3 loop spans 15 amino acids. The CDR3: CASSHSGGQRNGYTF. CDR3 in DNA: TGTGCCAGCAGCCATTCCGGAGGACAGCGGAATGGCTACACCTTC.

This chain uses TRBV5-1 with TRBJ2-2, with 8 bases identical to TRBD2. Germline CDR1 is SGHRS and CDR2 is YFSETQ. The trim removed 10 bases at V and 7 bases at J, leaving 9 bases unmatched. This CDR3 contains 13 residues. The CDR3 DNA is TGCGCCGGCAAGCGGGAGAGTGGCGGGGAGCTGTTTTTT. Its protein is CAGKRESGGELFF.

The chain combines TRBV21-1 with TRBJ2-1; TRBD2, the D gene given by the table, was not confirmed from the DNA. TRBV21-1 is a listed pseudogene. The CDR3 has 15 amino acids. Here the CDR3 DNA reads TGTGCCAGCAGCTCCCGAGGAGGAGGGGCTTATGAGCAGTTCTTC. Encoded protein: CASSSRGGGAYEQFF.

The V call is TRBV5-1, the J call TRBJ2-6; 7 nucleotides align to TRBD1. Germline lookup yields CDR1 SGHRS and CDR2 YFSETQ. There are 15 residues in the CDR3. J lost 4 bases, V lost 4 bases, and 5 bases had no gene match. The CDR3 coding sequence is TGCGCCAGCAGCGCTACAGGGGCCGGGGCCAACGTCCTGACTTTC. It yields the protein CASSATGAGANVLTF.

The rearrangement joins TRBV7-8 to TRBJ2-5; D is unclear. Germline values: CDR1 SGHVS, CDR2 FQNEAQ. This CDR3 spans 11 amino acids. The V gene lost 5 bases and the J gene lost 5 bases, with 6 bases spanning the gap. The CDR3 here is CASSLAETQYF. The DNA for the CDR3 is TGTGCCAGCAGCCTCGCGGAGACCCAGTACTTC.

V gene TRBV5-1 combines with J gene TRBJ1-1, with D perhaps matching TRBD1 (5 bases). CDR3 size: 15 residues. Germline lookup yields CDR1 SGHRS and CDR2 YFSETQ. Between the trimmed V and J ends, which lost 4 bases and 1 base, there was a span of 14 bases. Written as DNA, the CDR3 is TGCGCCAGCAGCCGCGGGGGGGAGCCGAACACTGAAGCTTTCTTT. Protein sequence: CASSRGGEPNTEAFF.